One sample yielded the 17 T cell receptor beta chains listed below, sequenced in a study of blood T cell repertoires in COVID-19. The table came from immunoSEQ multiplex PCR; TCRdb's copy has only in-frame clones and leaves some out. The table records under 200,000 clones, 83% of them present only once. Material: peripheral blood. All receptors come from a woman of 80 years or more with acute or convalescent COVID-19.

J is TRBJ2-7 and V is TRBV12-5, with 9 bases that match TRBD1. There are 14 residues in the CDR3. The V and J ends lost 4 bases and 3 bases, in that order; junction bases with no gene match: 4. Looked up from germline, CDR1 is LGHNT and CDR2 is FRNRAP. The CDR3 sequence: CASGSGTGNYEQYF. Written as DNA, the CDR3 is TGTGCTAGTGGTTCTGGGACAGGGAACTACGAGCAGTACTTC. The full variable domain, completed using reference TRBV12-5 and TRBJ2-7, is DARVTQTPRHKVTEMGQEVTMRCQPILGHNTVFWYRQTMMQGLELLAYFRNRAPLDDSGMPKDRFSAEMPDATLATLKIQPSEPRDSAVYFCASGSGTGNYEQYFGPGTRLTVT.

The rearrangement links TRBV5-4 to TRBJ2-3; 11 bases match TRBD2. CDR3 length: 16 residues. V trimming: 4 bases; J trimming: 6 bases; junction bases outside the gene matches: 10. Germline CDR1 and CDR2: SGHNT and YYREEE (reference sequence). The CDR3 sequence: CASSGVAGGPRDTQYF. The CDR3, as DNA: TGTGCCAGCAGCGGCGTAGCGGGAGGGCCGCGGGATACGCAGTATTTT.

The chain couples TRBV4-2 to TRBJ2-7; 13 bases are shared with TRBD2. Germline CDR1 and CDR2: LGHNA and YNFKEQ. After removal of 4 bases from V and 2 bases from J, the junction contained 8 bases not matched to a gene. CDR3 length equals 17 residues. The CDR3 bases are TGTGCCAGCAGCCTAGGGACTAGCGGGGAGGGGACCTACGAGCAGTACTTC. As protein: CASSLGTSGEGTYEQYF.

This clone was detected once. The CDR3 coding sequence is TGTGCCAGCAGCTTCGGGACAGGGTCCTACGAGCAGTACTTC. It is translated as CASSFGTGSYEQYF. V and J are TRBV5-6 and TRBJ2-7, with TRBD1 matching 9 bases. Looked up from germline, CDR1 is SGHDT and CDR2 is YYEEEE. CDR3 length equals 14 residues. The junction had 1 base not matched to a gene; V was cut back by 2 bases and J by 1 base.

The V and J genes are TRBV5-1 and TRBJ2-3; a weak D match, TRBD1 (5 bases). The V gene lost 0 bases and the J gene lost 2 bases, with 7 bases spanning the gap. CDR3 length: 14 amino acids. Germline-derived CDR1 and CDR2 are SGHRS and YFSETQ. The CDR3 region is CASSLATDTDTQYF. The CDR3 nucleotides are TGCGCCAGCAGCTTGGCGACAGACACAGATACGCAGTATTTT.

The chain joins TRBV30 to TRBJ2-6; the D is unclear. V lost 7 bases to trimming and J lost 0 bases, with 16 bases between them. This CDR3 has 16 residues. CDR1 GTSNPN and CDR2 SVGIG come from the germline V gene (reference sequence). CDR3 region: CAYTRNSVSGANVLTF. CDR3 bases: TGTGCCTACACCAGGAACTCGGTCTCTGGGGCCAACGTCCTGACTTTC.

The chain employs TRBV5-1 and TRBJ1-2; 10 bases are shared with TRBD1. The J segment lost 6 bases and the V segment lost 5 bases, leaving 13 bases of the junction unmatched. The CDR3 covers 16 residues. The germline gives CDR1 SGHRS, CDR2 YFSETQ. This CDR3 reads CASRQRQGASENGYTF. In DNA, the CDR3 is TGCGCCAGCAGACAAAGACAGGGGGCTTCGGAGAATGGCTACACCTTC.

CDR3 in DNA: TGTGCCAGCAGCTTAGGACTAGCGATTAATGAGCAGTTCTTC. This gives the protein CASSLGLAINEQFF. The chain recombines TRBV11-2 with TRBJ2-1; TRBD2 matches at 8 bases. With V trimmed by 1 base and J by 7 bases, 3 bases remained unmatched. The CDR3 extends over 14 amino acids. Germline CDR1 reads SGHAT; CDR2 reads FQNNGV.

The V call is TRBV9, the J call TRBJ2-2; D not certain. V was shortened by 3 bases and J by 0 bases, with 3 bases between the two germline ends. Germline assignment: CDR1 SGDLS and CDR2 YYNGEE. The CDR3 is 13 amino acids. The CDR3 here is CASSATNTGELFF. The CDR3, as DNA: TGTGCCAGCAGCGCCACGAACACCGGGGAGCTGTTTTTT.

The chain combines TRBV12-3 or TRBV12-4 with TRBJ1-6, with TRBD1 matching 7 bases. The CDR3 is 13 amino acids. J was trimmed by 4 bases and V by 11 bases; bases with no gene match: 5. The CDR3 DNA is TGTGCCGTTAGGGGGCCTTATAATTCACCCCTCCACTTT. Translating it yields CAVRGPYNSPLHF.

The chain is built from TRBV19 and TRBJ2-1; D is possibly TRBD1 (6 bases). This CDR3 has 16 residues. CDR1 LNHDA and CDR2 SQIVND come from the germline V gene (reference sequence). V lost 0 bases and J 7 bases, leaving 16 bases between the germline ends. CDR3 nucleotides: TGTGCCAGTAGTATAGATTATTCGCAGGGGTGGAATGAGCAGTTCTTC. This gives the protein CASSIDYSQGWNEQFF.

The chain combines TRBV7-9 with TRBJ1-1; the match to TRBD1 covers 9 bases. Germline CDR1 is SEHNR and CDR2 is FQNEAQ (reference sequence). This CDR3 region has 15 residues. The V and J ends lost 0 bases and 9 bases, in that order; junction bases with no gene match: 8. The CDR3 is CASSLAGQGKEKAFF. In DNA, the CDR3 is TGTGCCAGCAGCTTAGCGGGACAGGGAAAGGAAAAAGCTTTCTTT.

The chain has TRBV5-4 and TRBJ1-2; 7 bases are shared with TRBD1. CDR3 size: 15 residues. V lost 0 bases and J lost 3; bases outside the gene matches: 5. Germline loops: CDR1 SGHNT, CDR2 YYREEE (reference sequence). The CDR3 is CASSLGGQADYGYTF. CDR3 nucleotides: TGTGCCAGCAGCTTGGGAGGACAGGCCGACTATGGCTACACCTTC.

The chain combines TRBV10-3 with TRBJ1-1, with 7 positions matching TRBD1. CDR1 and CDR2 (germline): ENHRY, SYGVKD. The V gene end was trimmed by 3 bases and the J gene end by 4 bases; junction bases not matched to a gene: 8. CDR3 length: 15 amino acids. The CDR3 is CAISDPGQAGTEAFF. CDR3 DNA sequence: TGTGCCATCAGTGACCCCGGACAGGCGGGCACTGAAGCTTTCTTT.

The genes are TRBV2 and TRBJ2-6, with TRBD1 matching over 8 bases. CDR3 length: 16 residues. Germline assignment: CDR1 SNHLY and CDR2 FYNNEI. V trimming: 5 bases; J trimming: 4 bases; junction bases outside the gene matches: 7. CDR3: CASSRRQGTGANVLTF. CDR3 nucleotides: TGTGCCAGCAGTCGTAGACAGGGGACGGGGGCCAACGTCCTGACTTTC.

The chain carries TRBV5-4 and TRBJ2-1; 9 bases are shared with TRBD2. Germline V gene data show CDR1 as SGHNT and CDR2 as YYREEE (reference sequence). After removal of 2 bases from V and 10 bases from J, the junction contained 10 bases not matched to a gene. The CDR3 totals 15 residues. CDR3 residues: CASSFTSGPPLEQFF. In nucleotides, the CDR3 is TGTGCCAGCAGCTTCACTAGCGGGCCCCCCCTAGAGCAGTTCTTC.

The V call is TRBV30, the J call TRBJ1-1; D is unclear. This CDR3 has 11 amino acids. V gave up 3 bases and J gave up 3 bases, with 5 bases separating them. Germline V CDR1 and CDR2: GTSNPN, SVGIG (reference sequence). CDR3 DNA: TGTGCCTGGAGCAGCGACACTGAAGCTTTCTTT. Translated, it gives CAWSSDTEAFF.